One sample yielded the 14 T cell receptor beta chains listed below, sequenced in a study of cytomegalovirus exposure and HLA in healthy donors. Use of 60 Vbeta and 13 Jbeta primers characterized the PCR. Produced via immunoSEQ multiplex PCR; TCRdb's table is partial and in-frame only. Of around 67,000 clones listed, about 80% were seen once; the top ten hold 7.8%. Specimen: PBMCs. Receptor source: a man aged 18 to 35 in good health and CMV-seropositive.

A few counts support this clone. The chain combines TRBV7-9 with TRBJ2-5; D unresolved. Trimming removed 6 bases from V and 2 bases from J, with 13 bases in between. This CDR3 is 14 amino acids long. The germline CDR1 and CDR2 sequences are SEHNR and FQNEAQ (reference sequence). The chain's CDR3 is CASSSAEVQETQYF. The DNA for the CDR3 is TGTGCCAGCAGTTCCGCGGAAGTGCAAGAGACCCAGTACTTC.

The CDR3 loop reads CASSLATSFF. The CDR3 coding sequence is TGTGCCAGCTCTTTAGCTACCTCATTCTTC. The gene calls are TRBV2 and TRBJ2-1; D not resolved. CDR1 is SNHLY, CDR2 FYNNEI, per germline. CDR3 length: 10 amino acids. Trimming pared 8 bases from V and 16 bases from J, leaving 15 bases between.

This clone was counted a single time. The chain recombines TRBV30 with TRBJ1-1; D unresolved. The CDR3 contains 13 residues. Trimming took 5 bases from V and 0 from J, leaving 10 bases between them. Germline CDR1 reads GTSNPN; CDR2 reads SVGIG (reference sequence). In nucleotides, the CDR3 is TGTGCCTGGGGGAGGGCTTTGAACACTGAAGCTTTCTTT. This encodes CAWGRALNTEAFF.

This clone has only one observation. The CDR3 coding sequence is TGTGCCAGCAGTTACGGGCGGGGGGGCCTCAATGAGCAGTTCTTC. It translates to CASSYGRGGLNEQFF. The rearrangement links TRBV6-5 to TRBJ2-1, with 9 bases matching TRBD2. CDR3 length equals 15 residues. V lost 2 bases, J lost 6 bases, and 5 bases stayed unmatched. The V gene's germline CDR1 is MNHEY and CDR2 SVGAGI.

The gene calls are TRBV7-9 and TRBJ2-7; TRBD1 is a possible D gene (6 bases). This CDR3 region has 15 residues. The V end was cut by 0 bases, the J end by 3 bases, with 12 bases between. CDR1 is SEHNR, CDR2 FQNEAQ, per germline (reference sequence). This chain's CDR3 is CASSLAETGHYEQYF. CDR3 in DNA: TGTGCCAGCAGCTTAGCCGAAACGGGACACTACGAGCAGTACTTC.

This rearrangement joins TRBV5-4 to TRBJ2-5, with 7 positions matching TRBD1. Germline loops: CDR1 SGHNT, CDR2 YYREEE (reference sequence). CDR3 length: 15 amino acids. J lost 1 base, V lost 2 bases, and 5 bases had no gene match. The CDR3: CASSLSDRAQETQYF. As DNA, the CDR3 is TGTGCCAGCAGCTTATCAGACAGGGCCCAAGAGACCCAGTACTTC.

The rearrangement links TRBV5-1 to TRBJ2-7; TRBD2 might be the D (6 bases). Germline V gene lookup returns CDR1 SGHRS and CDR2 YFSETQ. The CDR3 contains 15 residues. Trimming removed 4 bases from V and 4 bases from J, with 18 bases in between. The CDR3 here is CASSPPPGVGYEQYF. CDR3 nucleotides: TGCGCCAGCAGCCCTCCCCCGGGGGTGGGATACGAGCAGTACTTC.

This clone was found once. The chain links TRBV4-2 to TRBJ2-3; 14 bases match TRBD2. The V gene's germline CDR1 is LGHNA and CDR2 YNFKEQ. This CDR3 has 18 amino acids. The V gene end was trimmed by 4 bases and the J gene end by 0 bases; junction bases not matched to a gene: 6. Here the CDR3 DNA reads TGTGCCAGCAGCCCCGGACTAGCGGGGGGCCCTAGCACAGATACGCAGTATTTT. Protein sequence: CASSPGLAGGPSTDTQYF.

The J gene is TRBJ2-3, the V gene TRBV6-1; D gene uncertain. Trimming took 0 bases from V and 14 from J, leaving 18 bases between them. The germline CDR1 and CDR2 sequences are MNHNS and SASEGT. CDR3 size: 14 residues. The chain's CDR3 is CASSEAPRNSMRYF. In DNA form, the CDR3 reads TGTGCCAGCAGTGAAGCTCCCCGGAACAGTATGCGGTATTTT.

The V and J genes are TRBV7-2 and TRBJ2-3; a possible D gene is TRBD2 (5 bases). The CDR3 has 15 residues. V was pared by 3 bases and J by 4 bases, with 14 bases between. In germline, CDR1 is SGHTA, CDR2 FQGNSA. The CDR3 spells CASSFEGRTADTQYF. For the CDR3, the DNA is TGTGCCAGCAGCTTTGAAGGGAGAACGGCAGATACGCAGTATTTT.

The rearrangement uses TRBV7-6 and TRBJ2-7; 8 bases fit TRBD1. V lost 1 base and J lost 4; bases outside the gene matches: 3. The CDR3 runs 14 residues. Germline V gene data show CDR1 as SGHVS and CDR2 as FNYEAQ. The CDR3 region has the DNA TGTGCCAGCAGCTTAGGCGACAGGGGATACGAGCAGTACTTC. Translation gives CASSLGDRGYEQYF.

CDR3 bases: TGCGCCAGCAGCCAAGTCAGAAGCGGGAACACCTACGAGCAGTACTTC. This encodes CASSQVRSGNTYEQYF. The rearrangement uses TRBV4-1 and TRBJ2-7; TRBD2 matches at 7 bases. The trim removed 1 base at V and 2 bases at J, leaving 8 bases unmatched. Per the germline V gene, CDR1 is MGHRA and CDR2 is YSYEKL. This CDR3 region has 16 residues.

This sequence joins TRBV28 and TRBJ2-6, with D hard to call. This CDR3 has 15 residues. Germline CDR1 and CDR2: MDHEN and SYDVKM. V gave up 7 bases and J gave up 2 bases, with 12 bases separating them. The CDR3: CASKSAGTGANVLTF. The DNA for the CDR3 is TGTGCCAGCAAGAGTGCCGGTACTGGGGCCAACGTCCTGACTTTC. Supplemented by reference TRBV28 and TRBJ2-6, the full variable domain reads DVKVTQSSRYLVKRTGEKVFLECVQDMDHENMFWYRQDPGLGLRLIYFSYDVKMKEKGDIPEGYSVSREKKERFSLILESASTNQTSMYLCASKSAGTGANVLTFGAGSRLTVL.

The V and J genes are TRBV4-1 and TRBJ2-7, with D perhaps matching TRBD2 (6 bases). CDR1 and CDR2 (germline): MGHRA, YSYEKL. This CDR3 has 18 residues. Deletions cut 4 bases from V and 5 bases from J, with 27 bases between. DNA for the CDR3: TGCGCCAGCAGCCGTCTCCTGGTTTCGGGGACTCAGGTAGACGAGCAGTACTTC. Translating gives CASSRLLVSGTQVDEQYF.